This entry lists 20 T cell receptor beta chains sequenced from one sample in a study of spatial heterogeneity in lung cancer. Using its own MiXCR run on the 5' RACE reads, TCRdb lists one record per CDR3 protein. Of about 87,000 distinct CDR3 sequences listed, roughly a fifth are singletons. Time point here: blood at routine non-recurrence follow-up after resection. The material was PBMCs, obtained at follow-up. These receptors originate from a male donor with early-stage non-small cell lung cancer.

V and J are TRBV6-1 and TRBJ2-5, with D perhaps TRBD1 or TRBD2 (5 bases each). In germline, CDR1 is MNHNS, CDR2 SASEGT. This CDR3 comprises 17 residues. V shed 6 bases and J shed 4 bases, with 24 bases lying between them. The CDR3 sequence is CASSPDGDQRIIETQYF. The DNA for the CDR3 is TGTGCCAGCAGCCCTGACGGGGACCAGAGAATAATAGAGACCCAGTACTTC.

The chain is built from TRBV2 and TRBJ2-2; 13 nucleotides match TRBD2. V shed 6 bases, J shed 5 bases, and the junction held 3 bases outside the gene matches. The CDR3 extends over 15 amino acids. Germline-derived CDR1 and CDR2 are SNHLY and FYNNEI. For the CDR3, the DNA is TGTGCCAGCAGGGCGGGACTAGCGGGAACCGGGGAGCTGTTTTTT. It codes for CASRAGLAGTGELFF.

In DNA form, the CDR3 reads TGCGCCAGCAGCCGCGTCTCCCTAGGCTCAGGGGGCTACACCTTC. As protein: CASSRVSLGSGGYTF. This rearrangement joins TRBV5-1 to TRBJ1-2; the D gene is possibly TRBD1 (5 bases). Germline values: CDR1 SGHRS, CDR2 YFSETQ. This CDR3 has 15 amino acids. Trimming left V 4 bases short and J 8 bases short, with 21 bases between.

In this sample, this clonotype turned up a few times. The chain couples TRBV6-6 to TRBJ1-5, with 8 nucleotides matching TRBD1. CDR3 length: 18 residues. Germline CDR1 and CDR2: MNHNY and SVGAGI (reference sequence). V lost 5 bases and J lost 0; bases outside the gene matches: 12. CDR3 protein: CASSRSGQGSDSNQPQHF. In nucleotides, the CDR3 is TGTGCCAGCAGTAGATCCGGACAGGGAAGTGATAGCAATCAGCCCCAGCATTTT.

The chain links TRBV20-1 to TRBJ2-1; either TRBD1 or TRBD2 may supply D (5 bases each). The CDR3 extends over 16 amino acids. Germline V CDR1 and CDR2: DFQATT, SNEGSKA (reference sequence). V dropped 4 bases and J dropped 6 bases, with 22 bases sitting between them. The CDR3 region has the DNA TGCAGTGCTACCAGTTTGGGGGAGATGGGCGGCAATGAGCAGTTCTTC. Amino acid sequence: CSATSLGEMGGNEQFF.

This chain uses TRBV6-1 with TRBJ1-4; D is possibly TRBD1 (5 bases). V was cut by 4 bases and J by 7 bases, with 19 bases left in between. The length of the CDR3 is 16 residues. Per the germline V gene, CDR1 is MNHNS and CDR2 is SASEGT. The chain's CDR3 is CASSAGSEGRGEKLFF. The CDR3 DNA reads TGTGCCAGCAGTGCCGGGAGTGAGGGGCGCGGTGAAAAACTGTTTTTT.

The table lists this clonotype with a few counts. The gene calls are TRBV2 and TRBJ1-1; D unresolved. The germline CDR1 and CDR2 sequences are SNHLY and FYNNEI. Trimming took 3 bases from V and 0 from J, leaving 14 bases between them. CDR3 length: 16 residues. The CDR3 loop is CASSDGGDTLNTEAFF. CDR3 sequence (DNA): TGTGCCAGCAGTGACGGCGGCGACACCCTGAACACTGAAGCTTTCTTT.

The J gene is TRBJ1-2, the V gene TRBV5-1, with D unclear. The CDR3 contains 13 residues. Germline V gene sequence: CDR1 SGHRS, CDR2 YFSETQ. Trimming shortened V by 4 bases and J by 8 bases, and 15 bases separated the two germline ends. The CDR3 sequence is CASSPDDRWGYTF. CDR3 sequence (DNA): TGCGCCAGCAGCCCGGACGATCGCTGGGGCTACACCTTC.

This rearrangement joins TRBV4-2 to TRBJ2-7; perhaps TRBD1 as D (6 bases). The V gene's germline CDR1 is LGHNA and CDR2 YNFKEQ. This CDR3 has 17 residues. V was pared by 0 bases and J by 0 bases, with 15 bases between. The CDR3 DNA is TGTGCCAGCAGCCAAGATAGGGGCAGGGGCTCCTCCTACGAGCAGTACTTC. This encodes CASSQDRGRGSSYEQYF.

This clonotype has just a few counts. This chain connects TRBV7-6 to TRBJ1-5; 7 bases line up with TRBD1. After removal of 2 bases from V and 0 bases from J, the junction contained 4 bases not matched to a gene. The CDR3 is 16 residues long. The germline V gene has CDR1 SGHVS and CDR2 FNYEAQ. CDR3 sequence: CASSLRAGGSNQPQHF. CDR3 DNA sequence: TGTGCCAGCAGCTTACGGGCAGGGGGTAGCAATCAGCCCCAGCATTTT. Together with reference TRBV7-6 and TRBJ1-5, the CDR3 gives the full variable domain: GAGVSQSPRYKVTKRGQDVALRCDPISGHVSLYWYRQALGQGPEFLTYFNYEAQQDKSGLPNDRFSAERPEGSISTLTIQRTEQRDSAMYRCASSLRAGGSNQPQHFGDGTRLSIL.

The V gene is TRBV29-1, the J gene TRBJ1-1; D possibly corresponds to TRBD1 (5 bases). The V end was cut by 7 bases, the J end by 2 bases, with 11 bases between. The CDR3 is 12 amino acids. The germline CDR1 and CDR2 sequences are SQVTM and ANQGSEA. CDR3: CSAGDGNTEAFF. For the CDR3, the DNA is TGCAGCGCTGGGGACGGAAACACTGAAGCTTTCTTT.

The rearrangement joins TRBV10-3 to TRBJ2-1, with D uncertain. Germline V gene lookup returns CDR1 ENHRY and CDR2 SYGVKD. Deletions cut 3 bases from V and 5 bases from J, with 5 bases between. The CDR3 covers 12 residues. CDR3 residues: CAISDRDNEQFF. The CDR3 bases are TGTGCCATCAGTGACCGGGACAATGAGCAGTTCTTC.

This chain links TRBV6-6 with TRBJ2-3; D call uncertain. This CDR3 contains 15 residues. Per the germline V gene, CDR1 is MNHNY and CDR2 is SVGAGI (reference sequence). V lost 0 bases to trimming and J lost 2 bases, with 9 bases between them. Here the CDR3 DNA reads TGTGCCAGCAGTTACTCCCAGCCCCTCACAGATACGCAGTATTTT. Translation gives CASSYSQPLTDTQYF.

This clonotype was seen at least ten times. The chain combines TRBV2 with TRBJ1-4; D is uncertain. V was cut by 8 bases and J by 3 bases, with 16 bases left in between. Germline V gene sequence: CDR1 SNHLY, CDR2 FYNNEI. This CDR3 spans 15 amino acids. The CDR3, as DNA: TGTGCCAGCGGGCTATTGGGATCTCCTAATGAAAAACTGTTTTTT. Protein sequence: CASGLLGSPNEKLFF.

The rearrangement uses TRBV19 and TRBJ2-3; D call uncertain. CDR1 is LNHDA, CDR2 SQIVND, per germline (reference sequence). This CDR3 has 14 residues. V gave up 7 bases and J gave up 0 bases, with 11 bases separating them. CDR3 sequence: CASMEWSSTDTQYF. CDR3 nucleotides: TGTGCCAGTATGGAGTGGTCTAGCACAGATACGCAGTATTTT.

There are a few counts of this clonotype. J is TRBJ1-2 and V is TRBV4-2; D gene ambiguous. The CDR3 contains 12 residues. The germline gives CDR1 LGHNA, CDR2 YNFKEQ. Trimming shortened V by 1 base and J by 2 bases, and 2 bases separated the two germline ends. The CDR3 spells CASSQANYGYTF. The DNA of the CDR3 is TGTGCCAGCAGCCAAGCCAACTATGGCTACACCTTC.

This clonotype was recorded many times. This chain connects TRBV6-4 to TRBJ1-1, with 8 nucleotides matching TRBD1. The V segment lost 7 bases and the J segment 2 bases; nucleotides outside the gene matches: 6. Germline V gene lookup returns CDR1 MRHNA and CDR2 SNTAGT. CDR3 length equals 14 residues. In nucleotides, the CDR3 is TGTGCCAGCAAGGCCCAGGGGGCAAACACTGAAGCTTTCTTT. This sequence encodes CASKAQGANTEAFF.

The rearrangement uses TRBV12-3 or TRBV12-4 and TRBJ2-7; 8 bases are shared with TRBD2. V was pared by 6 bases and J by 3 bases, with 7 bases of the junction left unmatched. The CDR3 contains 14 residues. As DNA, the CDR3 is TGTGCCAGCAGCCCCGGGACTAGTCACTACGAGCAGTACGTC. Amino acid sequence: CASSPGTSHYEQYV.

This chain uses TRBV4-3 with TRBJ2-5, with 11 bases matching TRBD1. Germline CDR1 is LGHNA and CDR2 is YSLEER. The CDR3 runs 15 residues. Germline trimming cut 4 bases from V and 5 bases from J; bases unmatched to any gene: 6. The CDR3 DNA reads TGCGCCAGCAGCCGCGGGACAGGGGGGCCGGAGACCCAGTACTTC. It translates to CASSRGTGGPETQYF.

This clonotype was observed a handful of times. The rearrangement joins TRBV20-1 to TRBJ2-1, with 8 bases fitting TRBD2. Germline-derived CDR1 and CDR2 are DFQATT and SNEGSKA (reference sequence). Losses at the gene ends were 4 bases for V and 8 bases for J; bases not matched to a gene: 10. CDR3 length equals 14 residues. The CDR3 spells CSATILGLGDEQFF. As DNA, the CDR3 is TGCAGTGCTACTATATTGGGACTAGGAGATGAGCAGTTCTTC.